This T cell receptor beta chain is from a study of glioma-infiltrating T cells. Study results and caveats: Very few CDR3 sequences were shared between tissue and blood. Non-neoplastic patients had below-expected tissue-blood divergence, while all gliomas exceeded expectation.

This clonotype was counted many times. Its target is unknown. This CDR3 region has 15 residues. Germline values: CDR1 SGHRS, CDR2 YFSETQ. V dropped 4 bases and J dropped 0 bases, with 14 bases sitting between them. Using RNA template, CDR3s of TCR alpha and beta were amplified with iRepertoire arm-PCR. Tissue mRNA or PBMC total RNA, about 95-450 ng, went into one-step reverse transcription and amplification. Each CDR3 protein is one row after TCRdb ran MiXCR on the multiplex PCR reads. This sample yields some 90,000 distinct CDR3 sequences, of which approximately 40% are seen a single time; under 40% belongs to the top ten.

The gene calls are TRBV5-1 and TRBJ2-7; D is perhaps TRBD1 (6 bases). Specimen: glioma tissue, nonneoplastic brain tissue, or PBMCs (not recorded which). The TCR sequence derives from a human donor with low-grade glioma or glioblastoma, undergoing nonglioma brain surgery, or in good health (not recorded which). The CDR3 region is CASSTKTGNSYEQYF. CDR3 sequence (DNA): TGCGCCAGCAGCACCAAGACAGGTAACTCCTACGAGCAGTACTTC.